The source of this T cell receptor beta chain is a study of sequential checkpoint blockade in melanoma. At the level of the study: Patients were randomized 1:1 to nivolumab-then-ipilimumab or ipilimumab-then-nivolumab first-line. Both treatment sequences were followed by maintenance nivolumab.

Documented treatment: randomized to nivolumab then ipilimumab (arm A) or the reverse (arm B). Patients had received no earlier DNA-damaging chemotherapy. Sorted cells were live CD3+CD8+, lacking CD19 and CD56, from PBMCs. TCRdb's copy holds only in-frame clones and misses some; the assay was immunoSEQ multiplex PCR. The sample contains under 9,000 clones, under 80% of which appear only once. This CDR3 is 13 amino acids long. The V end was cut by 6 bases, the J end by 3 bases, with 12 bases between. Germline CDR1 PRHDT, CDR2 FYEKMQ (reference sequence). This clonotype was obtained from a human patient with melanoma. Some clones in this sample may be carry-over from other donors' samples. The chain recombines TRBV13 with TRBJ2-7; D remains unclear. The sample here was CD8+ T cells sorted from blood (inferred from file names), taken from a patient given nivolumab and ipilimumab in sequence. This chain's CDR3 is CASRNTLSYEQYF. The CDR3 region has the DNA TGTGCCAGCAGGAATACACTAAGCTACGAGCAGTACTTC.